The rows below give T cell receptor beta chains drawn from one sample of a study of preoperative IRX-2 immunotherapy in early breast cancer. Method: immunoSEQ multiplex PCR; TCRdb's copy keeps in-frame clones and lacks some. In the table there are some 99,000 clones, roughly 89% of which are singletons. The sequencing used tumor tissue, collected after IRX-2 immunotherapy. These receptors came from a human donor with breast cancer. Each CDR3 is given with its conserved first and last residue. Fields, in order: D gene, clone size, V gene, J gene, CDR3 protein, CDR3 DNA. D genes are given only for firm matches. Clone size appears in some rows only: once, few, many, or a class for an expanded clone.

TRBD1,-,TRBV6-8,TRBJ1-1,CAISGQGANTEAFF,TGTGCCATCAGCGGACAGGGAGCAAACACTGAAGCTTTCTTT
-,-,TRBV7-1,TRBJ2-3,CASSASGGSTQYF,TGTGCCAGCAGCGCGTCTGGGGGGTCTACGCAGTATTTT
TRBD1,few,TRBV6-8,TRBJ1-1,CASRDRDSSFEAFF,TGTGCCAGCAGGGACCGGGACAGCTCCTTTGAAGCTTTCTTT
TRBD2,-,TRBV30,TRBJ2-2,CAWSWWKAGDRTGELFF,TGTGCCTGGAGTTGGTGGAAAGCGGGAGATCGGACCGGGGAGCTGTTTTTT
-,-,TRBV19,TRBJ1-1,CASSLLKGSKNTEAFF,TGTGCCAGTAGTCTCCTTAAGGGCAGCAAGAACACTGAAGCTTTCTTT
TRBD1,-,TRBV7-7,TRBJ1-1,CASSWDRGKTEAFF,TGTGCCAGCAGCTGGGACAGGGGGAAAACTGAAGCTTTCTTT
-,-,TRBV2,TRBJ2-1,CASATRGNEQFF,TGTGCCAGCGCGACAAGAGGGAATGAGCAGTTCTTC
-,once,TRBV5-1,TRBJ1-4,CASSYQIRDGNEKLFF,TGCGCCAGCAGTTACCAAATCCGGGACGGGAATGAAAAACTGTTTTTT
-,-,TRBV5-1,TRBJ1-4,CASSQSSTNEKLFF,TGCGCCAGCAGCCAGAGCTCAACTAATGAAAAACTGTTTTTT
TRBD2,-,TRBV6-8,TRBJ2-3,CAISPLGGTDTQYF,TGTGCCATTTCTCCCCTGGGAGGGACAGATACGCAGTATTTT
-,-,TRBV23-1,TRBJ1-1,CASSWRTGKNTEAFF,TGCGCCAGCAGTTGGAGGACGGGGAAGAACACTGAAGCTTTCTTT
-,-,TRBV28,TRBJ1-6,CASSSSEGKNSPLHF,TGTGCCAGCAGTTCCTCCGAGGGCAAGAATTCACCCCTCCACTTT
-,-,TRBV30,TRBJ1-1,CAWSPEGPSEAFF,TGTGCCTGGAGTCCTGAGGGACCGAGTGAAGCTTTCTTT
TRBD1,-,TRBV19,TRBJ1-1,CASSPGTGMTEAFF,TGTGCCAGTAGTCCCGGGACAGGGATGACTGAAGCTTTCTTT
-,-,TRBV6-9,TRBJ1-1,CASSRARDTEAFF,TGTGCCAGCAGTCGAGCCCGGGACACTGAAGCTTTCTTT
TRBD2,few,TRBV28,TRBJ2-1,CASRLAGAYNEQFF,TGTGCCAGCAGATTAGCGGGGGCCTACAATGAGCAGTTCTTC
TRBD2,-,TRBV15,TRBJ2-1,CATSPTSAYNEQFF,TGTGCCACCAGCCCGACTAGCGCCTACAATGAGCAGTTCTTC
TRBD2,-,TRBV28,TRBJ2-7,CASTPGRGGLYF,TGTGCCTCGACCCCCGGGAGGGGAGGTTTGTACTTC
-,-,TRBV28,TRBJ1-4,CASSASGEKLFF,TGTGCCAGCAGTGCGTCGGGTGAAAAACTGTTTTTT
TRBD1,-,TRBV6-8,TRBJ1-4,CASSPQQGANEKLFF,TGTGCCAGCTCTCCACAGCAGGGGGCGAATGAAAAACTGTTTTTT